What follows are 12 T cell receptor beta chains derived from one specimen sequenced in a study of radiation and T cells in renal cell carcinoma. Sequencing was performed with immunoSEQ multiplex PCR; in TCRdb, only in-frame clones are kept and a portion is missing. The sample lists more than 15,000 clones, 50% occurring once. Indicated treatment: 15 Gy SBRT to primary tumor, nephrectomy 4 weeks later. Sequenced material: tumor tissue, taken from a patient whose treatment included radiotherapy and nephrectomy. The source is a woman aged 55 to 70 with renal cell carcinoma.

This clone was found a few times. V usage is TRBV10-1 and J usage is TRBJ2-7; tentative D call: TRBD2 (6 bases). Between the trimmed V and J ends, which lost 4 bases and 3 bases, there was a span of 10 bases. Germline CDR1 WNHNN, CDR2 SYGVQD (reference sequence). The CDR3 runs 13 residues. CDR3 in amino acids: CASSVGGDYEQYF. The CDR3 coding sequence is TGCGCCAGCAGTGTCGGAGGGGACTACGAGCAGTACTTC.

The CDR3 sequence: CASRESSNTEAFF. The CDR3 nucleotides read TGCGCCAGCAGGGAGTCGAGCAACACTGAAGCTTTCTTT. The chain uses TRBV5-1 and TRBJ1-1; no firm D call. CDR1 is SGHRS and CDR2 is YFSETQ in the germline V gene. This CDR3 comprises 13 residues. V lost 5 bases, J lost 2 bases, and 10 bases lay in between.

This chain links TRBV5-1 with TRBJ2-7; no reliable D call. Per germline, CDR1 SGHRS and CDR2 YFSETQ. CDR3 length: 13 amino acids. Trimming shortened V by 0 bases and J by 4 bases, and 8 bases separated the two germline ends. For the CDR3, the DNA is TGCGCCAGCAGCTTGGGGGCAGCTTACGAGCAGTACTTC. This gives the protein CASSLGAAYEQYF.

This clone was picked up a small number of times. This chain connects TRBV10-3 to TRBJ2-5; tentatively, D is TRBD2 (5 bases). Trimming removed 4 bases from V and 5 bases from J, with 14 bases in between. Germline-derived CDR1 and CDR2 are ENHRY and SYGVKD. The CDR3 is made up of 14 amino acids. CDR3 in DNA: TGTGCCATCAGTGGACGTGGAGGCGAGGAGACCCAGTACTTC. It yields the protein CAISGRGGEETQYF.

This clone was observed at least ten times. J is TRBJ2-2 and V is TRBV4-2; maybe TRBD2 (5 bases). Trimming stripped 1 base from V and 6 bases from J, with 6 bases between. The germline V gene encodes CDR1 LGHNA and CDR2 YNFKEQ. This CDR3 has 13 amino acids. The CDR3 region has the DNA TGTGCCAGCAGCCAAGCGGGGTCCGGGGAGCTGTTTTTT. Its protein is CASSQAGSGELFF.

This clone has only one observation. J is TRBJ2-5 and V is TRBV19; 8 nucleotides line up with TRBD1. Per the germline V gene, CDR1 is LNHDA and CDR2 is SQIVND (reference sequence). Trimming cost V 10 bases and J 2 bases; bases outside gene matches: 9. This CDR3 contains 14 residues. CDR3 sequence (DNA): TGTGCCACCCGGGACAGGCCGTGGCAAGAGACCCAGTACTTC. Its protein product is CATRDRPWQETQYF.

This clone came up a few times. V and J are TRBV6-6 and TRBJ1-4; unclear D gene. The CDR3 length is 13 residues. Trimming cost V 0 bases and J 10 bases, with 9 bases left between them. The germline gives CDR1 MNHNY, CDR2 SVGAGI (reference sequence). CDR3 sequence reads: CASSYSELGKLFF. In DNA, the CDR3 is TGTGCCAGCAGTTACTCCGAATTGGGAAAACTGTTTTTT.

The V and J genes are TRBV5-1 and TRBJ1-3; no reliable D call. The CDR3 loop spans 15 amino acids. Germline CDR1 SGHRS, CDR2 YFSETQ. V lost 0 bases to trimming and J lost 0 bases, with 7 bases between them. Here the CDR3 reads CASSLDVSSGNTIYF. CDR3 in DNA: TGCGCCAGCAGCTTGGACGTATCCTCTGGAAACACCATATATTTT.

This chain links TRBV4-1 with TRBJ2-1; 8 bases are a match to TRBD2. V trimming: 0 bases; J trimming: 15 bases; junction bases outside the gene matches: 7. Germline V gene sequence: CDR1 MGHRA, CDR2 YSYEKL. This CDR3 comprises 13 residues. The CDR3 loop reads CASSQDRGTSGFF. The CDR3 DNA is TGCGCCAGCAGCCAAGATCGGGGGACTAGTGGGTTCTTC.

Points on this clone: The likely explanation is a read error, given a far larger clone one base away. The same CDR3 arises from other DNA sequences in this sample as well. The V gene is TRBV14, the J gene TRBJ1-2; TRBD1 agrees at 11 bases. This CDR3 has 16 amino acids. Germline V lookup: CDR1 SGHDN, CDR2 FVKESK. V dropped 3 bases and J dropped 2; count of bases not matched to a gene: 5. The CDR3: CASSHGQGAENYGYTF. The CDR3 DNA follows: TGTGCCAGCAGCCACGGACAGGGGGCGGAAAACTATGGCTACACCTTC.

The CDR3 protein is CASSSLSRGTEAFF. The CDR3 region has the DNA TGTGCCAGTAGTAGCCTCTCCAGGGGCACTGAAGCTTTCTTT. This chain connects TRBV19 to TRBJ1-1; TRBD1 might be the D (6 bases). Trimming took 4 bases from V and 4 from J, leaving 13 bases between them. The CDR3 runs 14 residues. Germline V gives CDR1 LNHDA, CDR2 SQIVND (reference sequence).

CDR3 protein: CASSRWGTGGVAFF. CDR3 bases: TGTGCCAGCAGCCGATGGGGGACAGGGGGCGTAGCTTTCTTT. V usage is TRBV13 and J usage is TRBJ1-1; 12 nucleotides agree with TRBD1. V shed 5 bases and J 10 bases; nucleotides not matched to a gene: 8. This CDR3 has 14 amino acids. Germline CDR1 PRHDT, CDR2 FYEKMQ (reference sequence).